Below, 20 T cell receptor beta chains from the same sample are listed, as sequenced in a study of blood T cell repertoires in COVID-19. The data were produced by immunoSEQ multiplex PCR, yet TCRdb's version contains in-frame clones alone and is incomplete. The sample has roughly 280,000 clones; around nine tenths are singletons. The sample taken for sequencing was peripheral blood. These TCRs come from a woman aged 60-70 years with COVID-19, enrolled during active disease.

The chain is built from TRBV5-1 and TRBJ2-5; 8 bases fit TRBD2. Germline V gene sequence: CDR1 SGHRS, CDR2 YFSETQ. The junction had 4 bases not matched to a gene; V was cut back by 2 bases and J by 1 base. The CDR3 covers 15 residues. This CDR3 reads CASSFTAGGQETQYF. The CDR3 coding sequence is TGCGCCAGCAGCTTTACGGCGGGGGGCCAAGAGACCCAGTACTTC.

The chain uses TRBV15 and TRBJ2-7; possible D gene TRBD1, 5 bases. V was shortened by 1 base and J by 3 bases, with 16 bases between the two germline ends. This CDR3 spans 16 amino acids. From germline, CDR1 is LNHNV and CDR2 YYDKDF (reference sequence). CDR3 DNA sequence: TGTGCCACCAGCAGAGTCCAGGGAATTACTCGCTACGAGCAGTACTTC. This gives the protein CATSRVQGITRYEQYF.

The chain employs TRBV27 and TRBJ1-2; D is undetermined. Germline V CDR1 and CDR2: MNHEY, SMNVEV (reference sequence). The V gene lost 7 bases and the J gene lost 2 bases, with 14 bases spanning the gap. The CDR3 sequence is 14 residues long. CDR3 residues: CASKEAAGNYGYTF. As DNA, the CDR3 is TGTGCCAGCAAGGAGGCCGCGGGGAACTATGGCTACACCTTC.

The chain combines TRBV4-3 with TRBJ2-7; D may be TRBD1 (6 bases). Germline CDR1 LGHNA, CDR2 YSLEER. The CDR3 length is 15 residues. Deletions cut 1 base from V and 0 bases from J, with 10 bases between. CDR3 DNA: TGCGCCAGCAGCCAAGGTCAGGGGAGCTCCTACGAGCAGTACTTC. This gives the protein CASSQGQGSSYEQYF.

The CDR3 protein is CATSRGQSNTGELFF. CDR3 bases: TGTGCCACCAGCAGGGGACAGAGTAACACCGGGGAGCTGTTTTTT. The chain carries TRBV15 and TRBJ2-2, with 7 bases lining up with TRBD1. The J segment lost 2 bases and the V segment lost 3 bases, leaving 3 bases of the junction unmatched. CDR1 and CDR2 from the germline V gene are LNHNV and YYDKDF (reference sequence). The CDR3 length is 15 residues.

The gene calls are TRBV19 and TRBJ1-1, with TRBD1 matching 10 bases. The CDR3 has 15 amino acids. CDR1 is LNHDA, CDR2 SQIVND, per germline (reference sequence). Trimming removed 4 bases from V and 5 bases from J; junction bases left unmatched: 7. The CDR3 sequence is CASSRDRGGLTEAFF. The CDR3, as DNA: TGTGCCAGTAGTAGGGACAGGGGAGGCCTGACTGAAGCTTTCTTT. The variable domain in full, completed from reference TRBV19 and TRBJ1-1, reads DGGITQSPKYLFRKEGQNVTLSCEQNLNHDAMYWYRQDPGQGLRLIYYSQIVNDFQKGDIAEGYSVSREKKESFPLTVTSAQKNPTAFYLCASSRDRGGLTEAFFGQGTRLTVV.

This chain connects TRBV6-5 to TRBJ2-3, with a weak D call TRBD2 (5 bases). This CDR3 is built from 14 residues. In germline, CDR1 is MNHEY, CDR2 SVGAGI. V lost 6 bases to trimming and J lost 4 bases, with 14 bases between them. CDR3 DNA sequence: TGTGCCAGCAGACGTAGGACTGGGCCAGATACGCAGTATTTT. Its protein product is CASRRRTGPDTQYF.

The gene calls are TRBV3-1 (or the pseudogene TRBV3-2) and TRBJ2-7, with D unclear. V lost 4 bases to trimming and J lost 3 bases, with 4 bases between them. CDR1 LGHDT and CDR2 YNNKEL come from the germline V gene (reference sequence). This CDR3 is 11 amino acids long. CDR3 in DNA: TGTGCCAGCAGCCGTCTCTACGAGCAGTACTTC. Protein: CASSRLYEQYF.

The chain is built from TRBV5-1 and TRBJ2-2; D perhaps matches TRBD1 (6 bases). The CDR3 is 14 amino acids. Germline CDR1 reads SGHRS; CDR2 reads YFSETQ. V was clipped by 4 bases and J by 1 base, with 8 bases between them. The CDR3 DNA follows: TGCGCCAGCAGCGGGGGACAGAACACCGGGGAGCTGTTTTTT. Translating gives CASSGGQNTGELFF.

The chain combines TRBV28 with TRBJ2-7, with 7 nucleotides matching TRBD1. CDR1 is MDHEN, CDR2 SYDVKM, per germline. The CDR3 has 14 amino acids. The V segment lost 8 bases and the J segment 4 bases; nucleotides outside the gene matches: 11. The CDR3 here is CASRKRGGKYEQYF. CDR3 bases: TGTGCCAGCCGCAAACGAGGGGGCAAATACGAGCAGTACTTC.

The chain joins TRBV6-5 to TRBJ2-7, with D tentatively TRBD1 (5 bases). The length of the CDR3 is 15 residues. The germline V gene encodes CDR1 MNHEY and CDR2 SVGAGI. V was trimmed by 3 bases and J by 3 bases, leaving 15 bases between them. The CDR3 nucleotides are TGTGCCAGCAGTTATAGGGTTTGGGGCCACTACGAGCAGTACTTC. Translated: CASSYRVWGHYEQYF.

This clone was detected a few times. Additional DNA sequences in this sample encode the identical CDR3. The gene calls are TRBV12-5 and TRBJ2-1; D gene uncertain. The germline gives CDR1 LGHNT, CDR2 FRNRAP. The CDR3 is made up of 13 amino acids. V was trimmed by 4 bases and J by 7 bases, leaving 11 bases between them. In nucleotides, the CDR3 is TGTGCTAGTGGTTCGGGTACTGGGAATGAGCAGTTCTTC. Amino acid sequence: CASGSGTGNEQFF.

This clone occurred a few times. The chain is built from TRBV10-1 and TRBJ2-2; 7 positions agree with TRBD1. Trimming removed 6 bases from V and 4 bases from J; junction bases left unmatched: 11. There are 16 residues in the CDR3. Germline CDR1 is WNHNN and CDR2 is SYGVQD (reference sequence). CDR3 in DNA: TGCGCCAGCAGCCGGTCCGGGACAGTGACCACCGGGGAGCTGTTTTTT. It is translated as CASSRSGTVTTGELFF.

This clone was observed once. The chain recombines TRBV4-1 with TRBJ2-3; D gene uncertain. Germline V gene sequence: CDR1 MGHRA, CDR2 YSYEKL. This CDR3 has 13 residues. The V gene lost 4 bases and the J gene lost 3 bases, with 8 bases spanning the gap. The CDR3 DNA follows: TGCGCCAGCAGCCGCCTGAGGACAGATACGCAGTATTTT. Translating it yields CASSRLRTDTQYF.

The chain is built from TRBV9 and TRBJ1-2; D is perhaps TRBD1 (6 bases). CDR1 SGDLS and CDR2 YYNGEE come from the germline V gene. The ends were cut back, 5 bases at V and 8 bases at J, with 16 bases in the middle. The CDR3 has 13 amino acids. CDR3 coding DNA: TGTGCCAGCAGGGCCGGGGGGGGCTACGGCTACACCTTC. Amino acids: CASRAGGGYGYTF. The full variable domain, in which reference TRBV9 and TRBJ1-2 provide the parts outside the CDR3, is DSGVTQTPKHLITATGQRVTLRCSPRSGDLSVYWYQQSLDQGLQFLIQYYNGEERAKGNILERFSAQQFPDLHSELNLSSLELGDSALYFCASRAGGGYGYTFGSGTRLTVV.

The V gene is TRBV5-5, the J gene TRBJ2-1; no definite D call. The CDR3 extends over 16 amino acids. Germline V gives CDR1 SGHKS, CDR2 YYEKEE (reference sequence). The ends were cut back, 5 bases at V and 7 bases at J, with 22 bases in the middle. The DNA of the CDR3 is TGTGCCAGCAGTTCCACGCCCTCCGGGTCCTGGAATGAGCAGTTCTTC. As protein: CASSSTPSGSWNEQFF.

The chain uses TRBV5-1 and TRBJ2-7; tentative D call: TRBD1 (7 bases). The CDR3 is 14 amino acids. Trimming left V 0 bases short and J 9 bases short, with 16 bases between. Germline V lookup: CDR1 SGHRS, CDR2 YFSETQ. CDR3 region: CASSLGDAGGSQYF. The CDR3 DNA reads TGCGCCAGCAGCTTGGGCGATGCAGGGGGGTCGCAGTACTTC. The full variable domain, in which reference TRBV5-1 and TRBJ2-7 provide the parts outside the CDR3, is KAGVTQTPRYLIKTRGQQVTLSCSPISGHRSVSWYQQTPGQGLQFLFEYFSETQRNKGNFPGRFSGRQFSNSRSEMNVSTLELGDSALYLCASSLGDAGGSQYFGPGTRLTVT.

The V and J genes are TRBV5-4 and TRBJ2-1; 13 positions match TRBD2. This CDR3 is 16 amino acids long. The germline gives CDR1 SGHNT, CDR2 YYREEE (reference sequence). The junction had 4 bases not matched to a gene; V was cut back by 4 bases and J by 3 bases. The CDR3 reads CASSPWTSGGYNEQFF. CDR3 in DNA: TGTGCCAGCAGCCCCTGGACTAGCGGGGGCTACAATGAGCAGTTCTTC.

The CDR3 is CASSVARTGYGYTF. The CDR3 nucleotides read TGTGCCAGCAGCGTAGCTCGGACAGGGTATGGCTACACCTTC. The chain is built from TRBV9 and TRBJ1-2, with 8 bases lining up with TRBD1. The ends lost 0 bases at V and 5 bases at J; junction bases unmatched: 3. CDR3 length: 14 amino acids. Germline assignment: CDR1 SGDLS and CDR2 YYNGEE. Drawing the rest from reference TRBV9 and TRBJ1-2, the complete variable domain is DSGVTQTPKHLITATGQRVTLRCSPRSGDLSVYWYQQSLDQGLQFLIQYYNGEERAKGNILERFSAQQFPDLHSELNLSSLELGDSALYFCASSVARTGYGYTFGSGTRLTVV.

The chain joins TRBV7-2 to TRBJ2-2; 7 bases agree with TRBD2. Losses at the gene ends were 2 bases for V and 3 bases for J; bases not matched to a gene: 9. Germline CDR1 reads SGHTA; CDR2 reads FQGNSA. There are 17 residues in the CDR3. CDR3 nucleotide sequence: TGTGCCAGCAGCTTAAGGTTCGAGCGGGACTACACCGGGGAGCTGTTTTTT. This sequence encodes CASSLRFERDYTGELFF.